A single sample gave rise to the 9 T cell receptor beta chains below, sequenced in a study of shared clonotypes between healthy human individuals. The protocol was immunoSEQ multiplex PCR, while the TCRdb copy is restricted to in-frame clones and leaves out a portion. The repertoire holds 500,000 to 550,000 clones, with around 95% as singletons. Sequencing was done on a sample of naive CD4+ T cells sorted from blood. This sample's subset: CD45RA+ positively selected. The receptor source for this set is a woman in her twenties or thirties in good health.

The chain employs TRBV7-2 and TRBJ2-1; possibly TRBD2 for D (6 bases). This CDR3 has 15 residues. V was shortened by 5 bases and J by 7 bases, with 18 bases between the two germline ends. Per germline, CDR1 SGHTA and CDR2 FQGNSA. The CDR3 here is CASSPPGVGGNEQFF. The CDR3 nucleotides read TGTGCCAGCAGCCCACCGGGAGTTGGGGGGAATGAGCAGTTCTTC.

This clone came up once. This CDR3 is CASSLGSGMGDTQYF. The CDR3 DNA sequence: TGTGCCAGCAGCTTAGGGAGCGGGATGGGGGATACGCAGTATTTT. The chain joins TRBV7-7 to TRBJ2-3; TRBD2 agrees at 7 bases. Germline lookup yields CDR1 SSHAT and CDR2 FNYEAQ (reference sequence). This CDR3 has 15 amino acids. V trimming: 1 base; J trimming: 6 bases; junction bases outside the gene matches: 7.

Worth noting for this clone: This CDR3 is also generated by other DNA sequences in the sample. The rearrangement uses TRBV5-1 and TRBJ2-7; TRBD1 matches 10 bases. Germline CDR1 and CDR2: SGHRS and YFSETQ. The CDR3 has 14 residues. Trimming cost V 5 bases and J 1 base; bases outside gene matches: 3. CDR3 nucleotide sequence: TGCGCCAGCAGTTCGGGACAGGGGTCCTACGAGCAGTACTTC. Translating gives CASSSGQGSYEQYF.

The V and J genes are TRBV21-1 and TRBJ1-5. TRBV21-1 is a pseudogene. This CDR3 has 17 residues. As DNA, the CDR3 is TGTGCCAGCAGCAAAGGTCGACCCCGCGCGGGCAATCAGCCCCAGCATTTT. Translating gives CASSKGRPRAGNQPQHF.

This chain connects TRBV15 to TRBJ2-2; D perhaps matches TRBD2 (6 bases). The CDR3 is 17 residues long. Germline CDR1 LNHNV, CDR2 YYDKDF (reference sequence). The germline V and J ends were trimmed by 1 base and 0 bases, with 12 bases remaining between them. CDR3 protein: CATSRVGGGANTGELFF. The CDR3 region has the DNA TGTGCCACCAGCAGAGTCGGGGGAGGCGCGAACACCGGGGAGCTGTTTTTT.

The V call is TRBV5-1, the J call TRBJ2-3; D ambiguous. The V end was cut by 3 bases, the J end by 1 base, with 9 bases between. The V gene's germline CDR1 is SGHRS and CDR2 YFSETQ. The CDR3 is 14 amino acids. The CDR3 coding sequence is TGCGCCAGCAGCTGGACGGGCGGCACAGATACGCAGTATTTT. Its translation is CASSWTGGTDTQYF.

This chain links TRBV21-1 with TRBJ2-3; the listed D gene, TRBD2, was not tested against the DNA. TRBV21-1 is a recognized pseudogene. This CDR3 contains 12 residues. The CDR3 coding sequence is TGTGCGAGAGAGGCGATCGCAGATACGCAGTATTTT. It codes for CAREAIADTQYF.

V and J are TRBV2 and TRBJ1-4; weak D call: TRBD1 (5 bases). The CDR3 covers 16 residues. The germline V gene encodes CDR1 SNHLY and CDR2 FYNNEI. Trimming took 1 base from V and 0 from J, leaving 9 bases between them. The CDR3 DNA reads as TGTGCCAGCAGTGAAGGGCAGGGAGCAACTAATGAAAAACTGTTTTTT. Translation gives CASSEGQGATNEKLFF.

V and J are TRBV28 and TRBJ1-5, with TRBD1 matching over 10 bases. Trimming took 5 bases from V and 4 from J; bases not matched to a gene: 5. Germline CDR1 and CDR2: MDHEN and SYDVKM. The CDR3 is 15 residues long. The CDR3 is CASSPGDRGNQPQHF. The DNA of the CDR3 is TGTGCCAGCAGTCCGGGGGACAGGGGTAATCAGCCCCAGCATTTT.